This entry concerns a single T cell receptor beta chain. Its antigen is unknown. This entry comes from a study of memory B cells and T cells in multiple sclerosis. Study-wide points: Normalization was needed because clone-set size differences affected shared clonotype counts.

Profiled with immunoSEQ multiplex PCR; TCRdb holds only in-frame clones, not every one. In the table there are 35,000 to 55,000 clones, around 80% of which are singletons. After stimulus-free culture, autoproliferating CFSE-dim and non-proliferating CFSE-high T cells were sequenced separately. Replicate wells were pooled after around seven days of stimulus-free culture of around 54 million CFSE-labeled PBMCs. CFSE at approximately 0.5 uM labeled the PBMCs, which were then cultured unstimulated. Trimming at V came to 4 bases and at J to 4 bases, leaving 3 bases not matched to a gene. Germline loops: CDR1 MRHNA, CDR2 SNTAGT. The CDR3 contains 15 residues.

Sequenced material: PBMCs from blood kept in culture. This sequence was found in a human donor with multiple sclerosis. The chain uses TRBV6-4 and TRBJ2-1; 11 nucleotides align to TRBD2. The CDR3 reads CASSVSSGGYNEQFF. CDR3 sequence (DNA): TGTGCCAGCAGTGTGTCTAGCGGGGGGTACAATGAGCAGTTCTTC.